The entry below gives a single T cell receptor (beta chain) sequence along with its context. No antigen is known for it. The sample is drawn from a study of cytomegalovirus exposure and HLA in healthy donors. CDR3 length: 20 amino acids. J lost 2 bases, V lost 0 bases, and 12 bases had no gene match. Germline loops: CDR1 MGHRA, CDR2 YSYEKL. Study findings and constraints: That first-cohort TCR clusters tended to co-occur in the 90 to 150 validation repertoires was found in a later analysis.

The assay was immunoSEQ multiplex PCR, and TCRdb's table has in-frame clones only and misses some. The table has about 160,000 clones, nearly 90% seen once. This sequence originates from a young man in good health and CMV-seropositive. The J gene is TRBJ1-5, the V gene TRBV4-1; 11 bases line up with TRBD1. Sample: PBMCs. As DNA, the CDR3 is TGCGCCAGCAGCCAAGATAAGAGGGACAGGGGGAATTTTGGCAATCAGCCCCAGCATTTT. Amino acids: CASSQDKRDRGNFGNQPQHF.